These 9 T cell receptor beta chains originate from one sample sequenced in a study of T cell responses to AZD1222 COVID-19 vaccine. Generated by immunoSEQ multiplex PCR, the TCRdb table keeps only in-frame clones and is missing some. The sample yields roughly 150,000 clones, roughly 90% seen once. The sequences come from peripheral blood, collected on day 0 of AZD1222 vaccination. The receptors were sampled from an adult in good health.

V gene TRBV11-3 combines with J gene TRBJ2-7; TRBD2 agrees at 11 bases. V gave up 8 bases and J gave up 8 bases; unmatched junction bases: 11. The CDR3 loop spans 14 amino acids. Germline V CDR1 and CDR2: SGHNT, YENEEA. Here the CDR3 DNA reads TGTGCCAGCGGTCCGGGACTAGCGGTGTACCAGCAGTACTTC. Amino acid sequence: CASGPGLAVYQQYF.

This sequence joins TRBV7-9 and TRBJ1-1, with TRBD1 matching over 8 bases. The CDR3 is made up of 14 amino acids. The junction had 6 bases not matched to a gene; V was cut back by 4 bases and J by 5 bases. The V gene's germline CDR1 is SEHNR and CDR2 FQNEAQ (reference sequence). The CDR3 bases are TGTGCCAGCAGCTGGACAGGGTCCGTTACTGAAGCTTTCTTT. Translating it yields CASSWTGSVTEAFF.

The chain uses TRBV7-9 and TRBJ1-5, with 8 bases aligning to TRBD1. The CDR3 totals 16 residues. Germline CDR1 and CDR2: SEHNR and FQNEAQ (reference sequence). Trimming took 2 bases from V and 2 from J; bases not matched to a gene: 5. The CDR3 coding sequence is TGTGCCAGCAGCTTATCAGACAGGGGCGGCAATCAGCCCCAGCATTTT. Amino acid sequence: CASSLSDRGGNQPQHF.

The chain recombines TRBV7-2 with TRBJ1-2, with 7 nucleotides matching TRBD1. The CDR3 is 16 amino acids. V trimming: 4 bases; J trimming: 1 base; junction bases outside the gene matches: 9. The germline gives CDR1 SGHTA, CDR2 FQGNSA. CDR3 bases: TGTGCCAGCAGCTCTGGACAGGCGGTCTTTAACTATGGCTACACCTTC. Encoded protein: CASSSGQAVFNYGYTF.

The chain couples TRBV19 to TRBJ1-4; 8 bases map to TRBD1. The germline gives CDR1 LNHDA, CDR2 SQIVND (reference sequence). CDR3 length equals 17 residues. V gave up 3 bases and J gave up 6 bases; unmatched junction bases: 12. The CDR3 is CASSIFGQGGRDEKLFF. As DNA, the CDR3 is TGTGCCAGTAGTATCTTCGGACAGGGAGGTCGTGATGAAAAACTGTTTTTT.

This chain uses TRBV5-1 with TRBJ1-5; D remains unclear. Per germline, CDR1 SGHRS and CDR2 YFSETQ. Trimming removed 1 base at V and 6 bases at J, with 8 bases between. CDR3 size: 13 residues. CDR3 loop: CASSLREGQPQHF. The CDR3 DNA sequence: TGCGCCAGCAGCTTGCGGGAGGGTCAGCCCCAGCATTTT.

The chain recombines TRBV2 with TRBJ2-7; TRBD2 aligns across 7 bases. The ends lost 4 bases at V and 2 bases at J; junction bases unmatched: 11. The CDR3 runs 16 residues. Germline V gene lookup returns CDR1 SNHLY and CDR2 FYNNEI. The CDR3 sequence: CASSGDRLATTYEQYF. CDR3 nucleotide sequence: TGTGCCAGCAGTGGCGACCGACTAGCAACAACCTACGAGCAGTACTTC.

The chain recombines TRBV28 with TRBJ2-7; D perhaps matches TRBD2 (5 bases). This CDR3 has 13 amino acids. Germline V CDR1 and CDR2: MDHEN, SYDVKM. V was shortened by 6 bases and J by 3 bases, with 12 bases between the two germline ends. For the CDR3, the DNA is TGTGCCAGCAGACGCGGACTTCTCTACGAGCAGTACTTC. Translating gives CASRRGLLYEQYF.

The chain is built from TRBV10-1 and TRBJ2-7; the D gene could be TRBD1 or TRBD2 (6 bases each). CDR1 WNHNN and CDR2 SYGVQD come from the germline V gene (reference sequence). V was clipped by 5 bases and J by 5 bases, with 13 bases between them. CDR3 length equals 13 residues. The CDR3 coding sequence is TGCGCCAGCAGTAGGGGGGACAACAACGAGCAGTACTTC. Translating it yields CASSRGDNNEQYF.